Listed below are T cell receptor beta chains from one sample, sequenced in a study of metastatic and nonmetastatic thyroid tumors. TCRdb re-called the PCR reads via MiXCR. Here the sample spans about 16,000 clones, around a sixth being singletons. Sequencing input: blood. These receptor sequences come from a female donor with papillary thyroid cancer or a benign thyroid nodule (not recorded which). Some clones in this sample may be carry-over from other donors' samples. CDR3s include the opening cysteine and the closing phenylalanine or tryptophan. The D gene is left open where the match is weak. Only some rows state a clone size, as once, few, many or a class for expanded clones.

abundance	j_gene	v_gene	d_gene	CDR3nt	CDR3aa
many	TRBJ2-7	TRBV10-3	TRBD1	TGTGCCATCAGTGAGTACACAGGGGATTACGAGCAGTACTTC	CAISEYTGDYEQYF
-	TRBJ2-2	TRBV10-2	-	TGCGCCAGCAGGCTTGGCATCGGGGAGCTGTTTTTT	CASRLGIGELFF
-	TRBJ2-2	TRBV10-2	-	TGCGCCATCACCTGGGGCTTCACCGGGGAGCTGTTTTTT	CAITWGFTGELFF
few	TRBJ1-2	TRBV27	-	TGTGCCAGCAGTTTAACCAGGGACTATGGCTACATCTTC	CASSLTRDYGYIF
many	TRBJ2-7	TRBV3-1	-	TGTGCCAGCAGCCACCGCGACCTGGAGCAGTACTTC	CASSHRDLEQYF
few	TRBJ2-1	TRBV12-3/TRBV12-4	TRBD2	TGTGCCAGCAGCCGTCGGGTTAGCGGGGAAGTGAATGAGCAGTTCTTC	CASSRRVSGEVNEQFF
-	TRBJ2-1	TRBV28	-	TGTGCCAGCAGTCTTGGGTTCGGGACTCCCTCCTACAATGAGCAGTTCTTC	CASSLGFGTPSYNEQFF
many	TRBJ2-7	TRBV5-1	TRBD2	TGCGCCAGCAGCTTGGCCCCTAGCGGGAGCGTAGGGGAGCAGTACTTC	CASSLAPSGSVGEQYF
-	TRBJ2-7	TRBV20-1	TRBD2	TGCAGTGCTATGACGACGGCGGGAGGCGAGCAGTACTTC	CSAMTTAGGEQYF
many	TRBJ1-1	TRBV28	-	TGTGCCAGCAGTTTGGGGAGCTGGCTACAGGAAGCTTTCTTT	CASSLGSWLQEAFF
many	TRBJ2-1	TRBV14	-	TGTGCCAGCAGCCCCCTACTAGCTGGGGGGCTCAATGAGCAGTTCTTC	CASSPLLAGGLNEQFF
many	TRBJ1-2	TRBV20-1	-	TGCAGTGCTAGAGCTGGTATGGGCGGCTACACCTTC	CSARAGMGGYTF
few	TRBJ2-3	TRBV6-5	TRBD1	TGTGCCAGCAGTGACTCAGGGGGCGCAGATACGCAGTATTTT	CASSDSGGADTQYF
many	TRBJ1-1	TRBV18	-	TGTGCCAGCTCACCAGTTATGGAGGGGGAAGCTTTCTTT	CASSPVMEGEAFF
many	TRBJ1-4	TRBV27	-	TGTGCCAGCAGTTCCGGGGCCGGAGGGGGAGAAAAACTGTTTTTT	CASSSGAGGGEKLFF
many	TRBJ1-1	TRBV18	TRBD1	TGTGCCAGCTCACCGGGACAGGGAATAACTGAAGCTTTCTTT	CASSPGQGITEAFF
many	TRBJ2-2	TRBV20-1	-	TGCAGTGCTCCCCGCGCGGGGCGGACCGGGGAGCTGTTTTTT	CSAPRAGRTGELFF
medium-sized	TRBJ1-3	TRBV28	TRBD1	TGTGCCAGCAGTTCGGCAGGGGGCTCTGGAAACACCATATATTTT	CASSSAGGSGNTIYF
few	TRBJ2-1	TRBV2	TRBD2	TGTGCCAGCAGTGTAGAGCGGGAGGAAAGCTCCTACAATGAGCAGTTCTTC	CASSVEREESSYNEQFF
many	TRBJ2-1	TRBV5-1	-	TGCGCCAGCAGCGCTCGGGGGTCTGACAATGAGCAGTTCTTC	CASSARGSDNEQFF
-	TRBJ2-5	TRBV7-6	TRBD2	TGTTCCAGCAGCCCCGTGATAGCGGGAGGTCGGGAGACCCAGTACTTC	CSSSPVIAGGRETQYF
medium-sized	TRBJ2-3	TRBV28	TRBD1	TGTGCCAGCAGTTCACAGGGGGGCGCAGATACGCAGTATTTT	CASSSQGGADTQYF
many	TRBJ2-5	TRBV20-1	-	TGCAGTGTTAGGCGGCTTTATCTACAAGAGACCCAGTACTTC	CSVRRLYLQETQYF
few	TRBJ1-1	TRBV5-4	-	TGTGCCAGCAGCTCCTACAGGAGGAGGGGCACTGAAGCTTCCTTT	CASSSYRRRGTEASF
many	TRBJ1-1	TRBV28	-	TGTGCCAGCAGTCCGAGTGGGGGACAAGGACCGAAAGCTTTCTTT	CASSPSGGQGPKAFF
-	TRBJ1-1	TRBV20-1	-	TGCAGTGCTATGGTTACTGAAGCTTTCTTT	CSAMVTEAFF
few	TRBJ1-1	TRBV29-1	-	TGCAGCGCCCAGGAGGGGAACACTGAAGCTTTCTTT	CSAQEGNTEAFF
many	TRBJ1-1	TRBV10-3	-	TGTGCCATCGACAGTGGCACTGAAGCTTTCTTT	CAIDSGTEAFF
medium-sized	TRBJ1-2	TRBV10-3	TRBD1	TGTGCCATCAGTGAGTCCTCGGGACAGGGGGGCTACACCTTC	CAISESSGQGGYTF
many	TRBJ2-5	TRBV28	-	TGTGCCAGCAGTGGGTGGGACATAAAAGAGACCCAGTACTTC	CASSGWDIKETQYF
many	TRBJ1-1	TRBV6-1	-	TGTGCCAGCAGCCGTGAGTGGACTGAAGCTTTCTTT	CASSREWTEAFF
many	TRBJ2-5	TRBV6-1	-	TGTGCCAGCAGTGAAGGAAAGGGGCGCGAAGAGACCCAGTACTTC	CASSEGKGREETQYF
many	TRBJ2-1	TRBV19	-	TGTGCCAGTAGGAGACAGCTTGGGAGTAATGAGCAGTTCTTC	CASRRQLGSNEQFF